The 5 T cell receptor beta chains in this list originate from one sample, sequenced in a study of T cell repertoires and HLA-DP antigens. No cognate antigen is known for these TCRs. The method was immunoSEQ multiplex PCR; TCRdb's version includes in-frame clones alone and lacks a portion of them. Among over 100,000 clones listed, 90% to 95% were seen once. The specimen was CD4+ T cells from PBMCs. Receptors originate from a woman under 30 in good health and CMV-seronegative.

The chain couples TRBV7-9 to TRBJ2-3, with a possible D match to TRBD1 (6 bases). Germline V lookup: CDR1 SEHNR, CDR2 FQNEAQ (reference sequence). This CDR3 contains 15 residues. With 5 bases removed from V and 2 bases from J, the gap between germline ends came to 14 bases. Here the CDR3 DNA reads TGTGCCAGCAGCCATGTCAGGGGCACCACAGATACGCAGTATTTT. It codes for CASSHVRGTTDTQYF.

V is TRBV5-1 and J is TRBJ1-5; 7 positions agree with TRBD1. CDR1 SGHRS and CDR2 YFSETQ come from the germline V gene. The CDR3 loop spans 15 amino acids. V dropped 0 bases and J dropped 4; count of bases not matched to a gene: 4. CDR3 DNA sequence: TGCGCCAGCAGCTTGGAGGGACAGAGGAATCAGCCCCAGCATTTT. This gives the protein CASSLEGQRNQPQHF. The whole variable domain, filled in from reference TRBV5-1 and TRBJ1-5, reads KAGVTQTPRYLIKTRGQQVTLSCSPISGHRSVSWYQQTPGQGLQFLFEYFSETQRNKGNFPGRFSGRQFSNSRSEMNVSTLELGDSALYLCASSLEGQRNQPQHFGDGTRLSIL.

This rearrangement joins TRBV28 to TRBJ1-1; 11 bases agree with TRBD1. CDR3 length: 19 amino acids. V shed 5 bases, J shed 1 base, and the junction held 15 bases outside the gene matches. The V gene's germline CDR1 is MDHEN and CDR2 SYDVKM. CDR3 amino acids: CASSPPTGQGVRSNTEAFF. The CDR3 DNA reads as TGTGCCAGCAGTCCCCCTACGGGACAGGGGGTGAGGTCGAACACTGAAGCTTTCTTT.

The V gene is TRBV2, the J gene TRBJ2-3; maybe TRBD1 (5 bases). This CDR3 has 12 amino acids. The V end was cut by 2 bases, the J end by 8 bases, with 8 bases between. Looked up from germline, CDR1 is SNHLY and CDR2 is FYNNEI. CDR3 amino acids: CASSERRATQYF. In DNA, the CDR3 is TGTGCCAGCAGTGAACGCAGGGCTACGCAGTATTTT.

The rearrangement joins TRBV6-1 to TRBJ1-1; D is possibly TRBD1 (6 bases). Germline V gene sequence: CDR1 MNHNS, CDR2 SASEGT. Trimming pared 4 bases from V and 10 bases from J, leaving 13 bases between. This CDR3 region has 12 residues. The CDR3 DNA is TGTGCCAGCAGTGGGAACAGGGTGGGAGCTTTCTTT. It codes for CASSGNRVGAFF.